This T cell receptor (beta chain) was obtained from a study of shared clonotypes between healthy human individuals (dated by TCRdb to the early 2020s). Study-level background: The cohort comprised a couple of women and three men aged 18 to 49 years. For each donor, CD4 naive and CD4 memory were each run on three plates, CD8 naive on two plates, and CD8 memory on one plate. To estimate repertoire size and how much clonotype sharing occurs between individuals, the study deeply sequenced the blood TCR repertoires of about five healthy adults. To increase sequencing depth and limit assay-specific biases, different laboratories used diverse techniques to prepare libraries and sequence TCR repertoires. Each donor's leukapheresis produced roughly between roughly 0.85 and 9.5 billion PBMCs.

Comment on this clone: What antigen it recognizes has not been identified. Per-base quality was not reported, and no clone a single base away is much larger than it.

Study-wide conclusions, independent of this receptor: Estimated clonotype richness was generally larger for naive than for memory subsets. Compared with non-shared clonotypes, clonotypes shared by all four sorted-subset donors had higher generation probabilities. Only blood was sampled, and tissue TCR repertoires likely differ from those in blood. When a handful of donors were compared, the shared fraction of clonotypes was about 5% for naive CD4, around 3.5% for naive CD8, roughly 2.5% for memory CD4, and less than 0.45% for memory CD8. The small number of donors limited the genetic and exposure-history diversity represented. Based on pairwise subsampling, the degree of clonotype sharing among donors was expected to be affected by sequencing depth. Even with the large sequencing depth, rarefaction of the sorted-subset datasets indicated that sequencing was incomplete.

Healthy HIV-negative adults with no recently reported acute infections or vaccinations were included as donors. Only Caucasian adults living in Nashville, Tennessee, USA were represented among the donors. CD4+ T cells were enriched through magnetic negative selection, after which naive cells were positively selected on CD45RA and the remaining negative fraction served as the memory subset. After blood collection by leukapheresis, PBMCs were isolated using Ficoll-Histopaque density gradient centrifugation and then cryopreserved in the vapor phase of liquid nitrogen. Analytical flow cytometry was used to check the purity and quantity of every magnetically sorted T cell population. Each sorted fraction had its genomic DNA isolated and then quantified by UV absorbance on a Nanodrop 2000c. TCR CDR3 regions were amplified from genomic DNA by multiplex PCR using the deep immunoSEQ assay. Extracted genomic DNA from each cell subset was distributed evenly across all wells of several immunoSEQ 96-well plates, and each plate was treated as a replicate. For sorted subsets, 150 to 250 ng of genomic DNA, equivalent to around 30,000 T cell genomes, went into each replicate PCR. Purified libraries were quantified with a Qubit 3.0 fluorometer, sized on a Bioanalyzer 2100, and re-quantified with the KAPA Library Quantification kit. Every immunoSEQ 96-well plate was sequenced on a separate single-read 150-cycle Illumina NextSeq 550 flow cell. On the study's bioinformatics: The immunoSEQ output contained only junctional sequences without quality scores, so filtering could not match that applied to full-length reads. Sequences were annotated with PyIR, a Python wrapper for IgBLAST v1.9, using IMGT germline references to assign V/J genes and CDR3. Reads with weak V/J assignments (E-value above 1e-6), missing CDR3, stop codons, out-of-frame junctions, or ambiguous translated residues were removed. A V3J clonotype was defined by an identical inferred V gene, J gene, and CDR3 amino acid sequence. To compute the percentage overlap between repertoires, the number of shared unique clonotypes was divided by the size of the smaller repertoire. Repertoire richness was assessed with RTK rarefaction, the Chao1 estimator, and Recon v2.1 estimates of unobserved clonotypes. Generation probabilities for all TCRbeta clonotypes obtained by the gDNA method from a few donors were computed using OLGA. TCRdb stores this immuneACCESS table with in-frame sequences only. Part of the clones is absent; in the studies checked, under half of the shortfall reflects unresolved V genes, and no reason is known for the rest. V, J and clone size derive from that table, while D and trimming were established from the DNA sequence. Across this sample there are 1 million to 1.3 million clones, with approximately 78% seen only once. Jointly, the top ten make up around 0.61% of the sample.

The sample taken for sequencing was memory CD4+ T cells from PBMCs. This specimen's cell subset or site label, interpreted: CD45RA-negative fraction. The receptor was derived from a young man in good health. Some clones in this sample may be carry-over from other donors' samples.

The CDR3 region reads CASSWGGVLGRTGELFF. The base sequence is TGTGCCAGCAGCTGGGGAGGGGTGTTGGGGCGCACCGGGGAGCTGTTTTTT. The V and J segments used are TRBV5-6 and TRBJ2-2, with 7 junctional bases fitting TRBD2. From its cysteine to its phenylalanine, the CDR3 spans 17 amino acids. Just CDR3 DNA is preserved here, 51 bases in frame from base 1. Unmatched junction bases come to 12, with V trimmed by 3 bases and J by 4 bases. Based on the germline V gene, the CDR1 and CDR2 sequences are SGHDT and YYEEEE.